This is a list of T cell receptor beta chains from one sample in a study of shared clonotypes between healthy human individuals. The assay was immunoSEQ multiplex PCR, and TCRdb's table has in-frame clones only and misses some. The data show 400,000 to 600,000 clones, nearly 80% seen once. The sequenced sample was PBMCs. The receptors stem from a woman aged 40-49 years in good health. Some clones in this sample may be carry-over from other donors' samples. Both conserved end residues are part of each CDR3. A D gene is named only where the DNA matches it firmly. Not all rows give a size; the values are once, few, many and, for expanded clones, a class.

abundance	d_gene	v_gene	j_gene	CDR3aa	CDR3nt
once	NA	TRBV5-6	TRBJ2-3	CASSRGGTDTQYF	TGTGCCAGCAGCAGGGGGGGCACAGATACGCAGTATTTT
few	NA	TRBV5-6	TRBJ1-1	CASSLGGRAAEAFF	TGTGCCAGCAGCTTGGGCGGAAGGGCGGCTGAAGCTTTCTTT
NA	NA	TRBV28	TRBJ1-5	CASRFLTRDIKGGNQPQHF	TGTGCCAGCAGATTTCTTACCCGGGACATCAAAGGGGGCAATCAGCCCCAGCATTTT
few	NA	TRBV19	TRBJ2-7	CASSTTTTYEQYF	TGTGCCAGTAGTACCACCACTACCTACGAGCAGTACTTC
NA	TRBD1	TRBV28	TRBJ1-2	CASSLRGQTNYGYTF	TGTGCCAGCAGTTTGAGGGGGCAAACTAACTATGGCTACACCTTC
NA	NA	TRBV7-2	TRBJ2-2	CASRYGRANTGELFF	TGTGCCAGCAGGTACGGACGGGCGAACACCGGGGAGCTGTTTTTT
NA	NA	TRBV20-1	TRBJ2-1	CSARRYNEQFF	TGCAGTGCTAGAAGGTACAATGAGCAGTTCTTC
NA	NA	TRBV28	TRBJ2-4	CATGPDAKNIQYF	TGTGCGACCGGGCCGGATGCCAAAAACATTCAGTACTTC
NA	NA	TRBV4-3	TRBJ2-7	CASSQLPRRRAREF	TGCGCCAGCAGCCAACTGCCCCGGAGGAGGGCCCGAGAATTC
NA	TRBD2	TRBV6-5	TRBJ2-4	CASRTSGRNIQYF	TGTGCCAGCAGAACTAGCGGGAGGAACATTCAGTACTTC
NA	TRBD1	TRBV18	TRBJ2-5	CASSPGTGGEETQYF	TGTGCCAGCTCACCCGGGACAGGGGGCGAAGAGACCCAGTACTTC
NA	TRBD2	TRBV30	TRBJ2-2	CAWKGGRDTGELFF	TGTGCCTGGAAAGGCGGGAGGGACACCGGGGAGCTGTTTTTT
NA	TRBD1	TRBV19	TRBJ1-5	CASRVVQGAHQPQHF	TGTGCCAGTAGAGTTGTCCAGGGGGCCCATCAGCCCCAGCATTTT
NA	NA	TRBV4-3	TRBJ2-5	CASSQLLAMETQYF	TGCGCCAGCAGCCAACTCCTAGCGATGGAGACCCAGTACTTC